One and the same sample provided the 13 T cell receptor beta chains below, sequenced in a study of OX40 agonist ivuxolimab in advanced cancers. Sequencing was performed with immunoSEQ multiplex PCR; in TCRdb, only in-frame clones are kept and a portion is missing. The sample gives about 60,000 clones, less than 95% of which show up once; 14% to 15% is in the top ten. The source was CD4+ or CD8+ T cells sorted from blood, collected in a trial of the OX40 agonist ivuxolimab. Receptors were obtained from an adult with an advanced solid tumor such as melanoma, head and neck, liver or kidney cancer.

J is TRBJ2-2 and V is TRBV27, with 7 positions matching TRBD2. This CDR3 comprises 14 residues. Trimming at V came to 5 bases and at J to 2 bases, leaving 2 bases not matched to a gene. CDR1 and CDR2 (germline): MNHEY, SMNVEV (reference sequence). This CDR3 reads CASSLAENTGELFF. CDR3 DNA: TGTGCCAGCAGTCTAGCGGAAAACACCGGGGAGCTGTTTTTT.

V usage is TRBV6-1 and J usage is TRBJ2-7; 7 bases line up with TRBD1. The CDR3 runs to 14 residues. Germline loops: CDR1 MNHNS, CDR2 SASEGT. Trimming at V came to 5 bases and at J to 3 bases, leaving 7 bases not matched to a gene. The CDR3 sequence is CASSTPGQSYEQYF. Written as DNA, the CDR3 is TGTGCCAGCAGTACGCCGGGACAGAGCTACGAGCAGTACTTC.

The chain joins TRBV7-8 to TRBJ1-3, with D possibly TRBD1 on 5 matching bases. Per the germline V gene, CDR1 is SGHVS and CDR2 is FQNEAQ. The CDR3 spans 14 residues. The ends were cut back, 5 bases at V and 1 base at J, with 9 bases in the middle. For the CDR3, the DNA is TGTGCCAGCAGCCTAGGGACTTCTGGAAACACCATATATTTT. Protein sequence: CASSLGTSGNTIYF.

This chain connects TRBV18 to TRBJ2-7; TRBD1 aligns across 7 bases. V lost 2 bases, J lost 12 bases, and 13 bases stayed unmatched. Germline V gene sequence: CDR1 KGHSH, CDR2 LQKENI. The CDR3 consists of 14 residues. The CDR3 loop reads CASSPFGQAEGRYF. The CDR3 DNA is TGTGCCAGCTCACCATTCGGACAGGCTGAGGGGCGGTACTTC.

This clone occurred once. This sequence joins TRBV28 and TRBJ1-4; 7 bases fit TRBD1. Germline V gene data show CDR1 as MDHEN and CDR2 as SYDVKM. Trimming at V came to 5 bases and at J to 4 bases, leaving 10 bases not matched to a gene. The CDR3 is 16 residues long. The DNA for the CDR3 is TGTGCCAGCAGTGAATCCACGGGACAGTTTAATGAAAAACTGTTTTTT. As protein: CASSESTGQFNEKLFF.

The chain recombines TRBV5-1 with TRBJ2-5; 9 nucleotides line up with TRBD1. J was trimmed by 4 bases and V by 2 bases; bases with no gene match: 9. The CDR3 consists of 16 residues. The germline CDR1 and CDR2 sequences are SGHRS and YFSETQ. The CDR3 here is CASSFGRTGERETQYF. CDR3 in DNA: TGCGCCAGCAGCTTTGGCCGGACAGGGGAACGAGAGACCCAGTACTTC. Based on the CDR3 plus reference TRBV5-1 and TRBJ2-5, the full variable domain is KAGVTQTPRYLIKTRGQQVTLSCSPISGHRSVSWYQQTPGQGLQFLFEYFSETQRNKGNFPGRFSGRQFSNSRSEMNVSTLELGDSALYLCASSFGRTGERETQYFGPGTRLLVL.

V usage is TRBV29-1 and J usage is TRBJ1-2; no firm D call. Germline values: CDR1 SQVTM, CDR2 ANQGSEA. V dropped 0 bases and J dropped 8 bases, with 10 bases sitting between them. The CDR3 loop spans 12 amino acids. Here the CDR3 DNA reads TGCAGCGTTGAAGACAGGATCTACGGCTACACCTTC. It is translated as CSVEDRIYGYTF.

CDR3 nucleotides: TGTGCCATAAGGGAGGGCAGCGAGCAGTACTTC. Its protein product is CAIREGSEQYF. This sequence joins TRBV10-3 and TRBJ2-7; 7 positions agree with TRBD2. The CDR3 length is 11 residues. Losses at the gene ends were 9 bases for V and 6 bases for J; bases not matched to a gene: 5. In germline, CDR1 is ENHRY, CDR2 SYGVKD.

This chain links TRBV28 with TRBJ2-1, with no clear D. V was cut by 3 bases and J by 6 bases, with 9 bases left in between. Germline V gene lookup returns CDR1 MDHEN and CDR2 SYDVKM. This CDR3 comprises 13 residues. CDR3 in DNA: TGTGCCAGCAGTTTGAAGGTTATCAATGAGCAGTTCTTC. Residues: CASSLKVINEQFF.

This clone showed up just once. V gene TRBV4-3 combines with J gene TRBJ1-5; no definite D call. Trimming cost V 1 base and J 0 bases, with 4 bases left between them. This CDR3 has 14 residues. Germline V gene lookup returns CDR1 LGHNA and CDR2 YSLEER. CDR3 sequence reads: CASSQGYSNQPQHF. CDR3 coding DNA: TGCGCCAGCAGCCAAGGGTATAGCAATCAGCCCCAGCATTTT.

The chain links TRBV7-2 to TRBJ2-1; possibly TRBD1 for D (5 bases). CDR3 length equals 14 residues. Germline assignment: CDR1 SGHTA and CDR2 FQGNSA. Trimming removed 1 base at V and 12 bases at J, with 16 bases between. CDR3 region: CASSLGGVSGWQFF. CDR3 coding DNA: TGTGCCAGCAGCTTAGGTGGCGTCTCAGGGTGGCAGTTCTTC.

The genes are TRBV7-3 and TRBJ2-1; the D gene is possibly TRBD2 (6 bases). The V gene's germline CDR1 is SGHTA and CDR2 FQGTGA. The ends were cut back, 5 bases at V and 5 bases at J, with 13 bases in the middle. The CDR3 runs 14 residues. CDR3 amino acids: CASSATSYHNEQFF. DNA for the CDR3: TGTGCCAGCAGCGCTACTAGCTACCACAATGAGCAGTTCTTC.

This sequence joins TRBV7-9 and TRBJ2-1; 7 nucleotides line up with TRBD2. V trimming: 3 bases; J trimming: 0 bases; junction bases outside the gene matches: 8. CDR1 is SEHNR and CDR2 is FQNEAQ in the germline V gene (reference sequence). The CDR3 is 17 amino acids. The CDR3 is CASSFRSAGDSYNEQFF. The CDR3 DNA sequence: TGTGCCAGCAGCTTTAGGTCCGCGGGGGACTCCTACAATGAGCAGTTCTTC.